In this sample, the clone carrying this T cell receptor (beta chain) turned up a few times. Its antigen is undetermined. These data originate in a study of CD8+CD57+ T cells in acquired aplastic anemia. Sequencing involved patients with CD8+CD57+ cell expansion previously shown by flow cytometry. The study, taken as a whole, reports: The number of CD8+ CDR3 sequences shared by patients and controls was 25 to 35.

For CDR3 and TCR beta VDJ profiling, genomic DNA was the template used. TCRdb recomputed calls from the reads with MiXCR, one row per CDR3 protein. The sample lists about 150,000 distinct CDR3 sequences; roughly half were seen once. CDR3 length: 14 amino acids. Deletions cut 5 bases from V and 5 bases from J, with 15 bases between. Germline CDR1 is MNHNS and CDR2 is SASEGT. The sequenced sample was sorted CD4+, CD8+, or CD8+CD57+ T cells (not recorded which) from PBMCs. The TCR sequence derives from a human donor with aplastic anemia. This chain connects TRBV6-1 to TRBJ2-5, with D perhaps TRBD2 (6 bases). This chain's CDR3 is CASSFAGGLETQYF. The CDR3 nucleotides are TGTGCCAGCAGTTTCGCAGGAGGGCTTGAGACCCAGTACTTC.